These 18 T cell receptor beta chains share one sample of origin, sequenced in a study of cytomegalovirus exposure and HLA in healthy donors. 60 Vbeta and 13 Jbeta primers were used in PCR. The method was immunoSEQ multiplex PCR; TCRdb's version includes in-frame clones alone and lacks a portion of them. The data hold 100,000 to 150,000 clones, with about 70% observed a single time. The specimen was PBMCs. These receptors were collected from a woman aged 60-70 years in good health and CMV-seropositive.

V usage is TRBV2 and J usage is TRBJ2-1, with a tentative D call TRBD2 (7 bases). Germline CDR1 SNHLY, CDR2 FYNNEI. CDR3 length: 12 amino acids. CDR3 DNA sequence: TGTGCTATGAGGGGGGGCTACAATGAGCAGTTCTTC. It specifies CAMRGGYNEQFF.

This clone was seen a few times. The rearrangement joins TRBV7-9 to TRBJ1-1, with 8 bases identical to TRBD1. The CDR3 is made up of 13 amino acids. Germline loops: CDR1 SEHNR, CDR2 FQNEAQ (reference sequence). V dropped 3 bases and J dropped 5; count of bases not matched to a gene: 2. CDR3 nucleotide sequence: TGTGCCAGCAGCTTCAGACAGGGGACTGAAGCTTTCTTT. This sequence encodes CASSFRQGTEAFF. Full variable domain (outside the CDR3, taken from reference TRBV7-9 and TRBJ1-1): DTGVSQNPRHKITKRGQNVTFRCDPISEHNRLYWYRQTLGQGPEFLTYFQNEAQLEKSRLLSDRFSAERPKGSFSTLEIQRTEQGDSAMYLCASSFRQGTEAFFGQGTRLTVV.

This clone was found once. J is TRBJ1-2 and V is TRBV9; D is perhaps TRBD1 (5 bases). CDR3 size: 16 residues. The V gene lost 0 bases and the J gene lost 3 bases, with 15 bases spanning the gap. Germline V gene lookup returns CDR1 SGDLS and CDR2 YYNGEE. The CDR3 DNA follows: TGTGCCAGCAGCGTAGCCTACTCACGGGGGGACTATGGCTACACCTTC. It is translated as CASSVAYSRGDYGYTF.

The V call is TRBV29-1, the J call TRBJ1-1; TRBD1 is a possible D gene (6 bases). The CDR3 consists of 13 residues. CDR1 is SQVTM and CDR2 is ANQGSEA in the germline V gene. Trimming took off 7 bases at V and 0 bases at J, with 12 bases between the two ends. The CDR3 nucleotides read TGCAGCGCGGGGGAGGGGGTGAACACTGAAGCTTTCTTT. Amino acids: CSAGEGVNTEAFF.

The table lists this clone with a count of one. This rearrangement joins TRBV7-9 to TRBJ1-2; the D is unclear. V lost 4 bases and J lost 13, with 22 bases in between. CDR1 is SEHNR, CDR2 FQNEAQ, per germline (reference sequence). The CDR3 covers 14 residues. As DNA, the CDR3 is TGTGCCAGCAGCTCCCGGCAGGTTCGTGGGCTGGGCACCTTC. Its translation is CASSSRQVRGLGTF.

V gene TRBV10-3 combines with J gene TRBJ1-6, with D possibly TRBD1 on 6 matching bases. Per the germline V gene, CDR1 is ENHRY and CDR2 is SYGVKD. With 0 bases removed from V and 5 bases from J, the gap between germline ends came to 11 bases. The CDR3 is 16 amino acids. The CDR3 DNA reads TGTGCCATCAGTGAGTCAGGCAGGGGCAATAATTCACCCCTCCACTTT. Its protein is CAISESGRGNNSPLHF.

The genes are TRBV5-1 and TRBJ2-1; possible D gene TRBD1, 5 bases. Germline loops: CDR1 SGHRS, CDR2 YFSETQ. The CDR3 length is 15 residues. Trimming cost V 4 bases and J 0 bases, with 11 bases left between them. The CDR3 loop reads CASSPQGGSYNEQFF. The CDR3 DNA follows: TGCGCCAGCAGCCCTCAGGGTGGCTCCTACAATGAGCAGTTCTTC.

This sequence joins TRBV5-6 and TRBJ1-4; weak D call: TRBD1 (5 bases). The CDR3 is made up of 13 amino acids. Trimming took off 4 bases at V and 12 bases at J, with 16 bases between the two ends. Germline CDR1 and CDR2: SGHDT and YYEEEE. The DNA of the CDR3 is TGTGCCAGCAGCCCCCGGCAGGGAGGTGAACTGTTTTTT. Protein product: CASSPRQGGELFF.

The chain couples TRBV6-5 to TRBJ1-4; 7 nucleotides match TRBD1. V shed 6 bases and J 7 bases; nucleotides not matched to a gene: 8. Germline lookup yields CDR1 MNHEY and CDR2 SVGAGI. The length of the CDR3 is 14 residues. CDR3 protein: CASSRQGRGEKLFF. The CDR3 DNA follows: TGTGCCAGCAGCAGACAGGGTAGAGGTGAAAAACTGTTTTTT.

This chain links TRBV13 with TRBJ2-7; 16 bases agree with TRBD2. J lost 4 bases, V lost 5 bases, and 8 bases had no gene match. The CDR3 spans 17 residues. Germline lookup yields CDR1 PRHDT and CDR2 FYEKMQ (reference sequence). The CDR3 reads CASSEGLAGGLRYEQYF. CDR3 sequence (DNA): TGTGCCAGCAGCGAGGGACTAGCGGGGGGGCTGAGGTACGAGCAGTACTTC.

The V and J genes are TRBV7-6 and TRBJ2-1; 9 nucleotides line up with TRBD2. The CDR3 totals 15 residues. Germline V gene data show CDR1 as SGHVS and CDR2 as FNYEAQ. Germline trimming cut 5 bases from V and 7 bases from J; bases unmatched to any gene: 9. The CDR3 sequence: CASSPAAGGLNEQFF. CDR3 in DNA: TGTGCCAGCAGCCCCGCAGCGGGGGGCCTTAATGAGCAGTTCTTC.

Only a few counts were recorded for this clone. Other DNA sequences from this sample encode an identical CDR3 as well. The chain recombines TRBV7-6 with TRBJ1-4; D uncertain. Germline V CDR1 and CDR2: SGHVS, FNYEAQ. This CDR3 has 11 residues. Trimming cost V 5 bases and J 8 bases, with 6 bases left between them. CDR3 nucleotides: TGTGCCAGCAGCCCCGGGGAAAAACTGTTTTTT. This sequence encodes CASSPGEKLFF. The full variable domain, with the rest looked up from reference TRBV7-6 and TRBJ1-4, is GAGVSQSPRYKVTKRGQDVALRCDPISGHVSLYWYRQALGQGPEFLTYFNYEAQQDKSGLPNDRFSAERPEGSISTLTIQRTEQRDSAMYRCASSPGEKLFFGSGTQLSVL.

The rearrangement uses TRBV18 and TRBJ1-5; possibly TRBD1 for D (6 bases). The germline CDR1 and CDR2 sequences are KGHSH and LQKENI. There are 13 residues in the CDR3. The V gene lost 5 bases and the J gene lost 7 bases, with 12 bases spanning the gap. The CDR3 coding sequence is TGTGCCAGCTCAACCGGACAGAACCAGCCCCAGCATTTT. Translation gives CASSTGQNQPQHF.

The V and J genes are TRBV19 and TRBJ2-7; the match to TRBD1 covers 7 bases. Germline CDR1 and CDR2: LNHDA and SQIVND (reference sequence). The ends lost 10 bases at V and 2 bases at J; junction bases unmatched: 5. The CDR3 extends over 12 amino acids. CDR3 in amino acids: CATGDRPYEQYF. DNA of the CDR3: TGTGCCACCGGGGACAGACCCTACGAGCAGTACTTC.

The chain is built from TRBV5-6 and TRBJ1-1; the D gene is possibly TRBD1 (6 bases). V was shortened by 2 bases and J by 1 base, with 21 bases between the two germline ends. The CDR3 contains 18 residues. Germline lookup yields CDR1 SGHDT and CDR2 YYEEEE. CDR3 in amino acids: CASSFSGGAGLRNTEAFF. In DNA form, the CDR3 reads TGTGCCAGCAGCTTTTCGGGGGGCGCGGGGTTGAGGAACACTGAAGCTTTCTTT.

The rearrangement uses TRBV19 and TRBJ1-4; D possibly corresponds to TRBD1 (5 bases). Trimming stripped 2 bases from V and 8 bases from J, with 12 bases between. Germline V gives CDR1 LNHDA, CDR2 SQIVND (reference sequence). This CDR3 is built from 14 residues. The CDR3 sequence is CASSIQGGYEKLFF. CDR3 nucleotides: TGTGCCAGTAGTATACAGGGAGGGTACGAAAAACTGTTTTTT.

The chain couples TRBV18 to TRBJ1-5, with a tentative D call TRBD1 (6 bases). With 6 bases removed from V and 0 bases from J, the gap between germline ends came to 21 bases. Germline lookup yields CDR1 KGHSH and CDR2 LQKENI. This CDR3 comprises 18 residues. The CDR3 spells CASSPPGSGGLSNQPQHF. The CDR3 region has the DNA TGTGCCAGCTCTCCTCCCGGAAGCGGGGGCCTTAGCAATCAGCCCCAGCATTTT.

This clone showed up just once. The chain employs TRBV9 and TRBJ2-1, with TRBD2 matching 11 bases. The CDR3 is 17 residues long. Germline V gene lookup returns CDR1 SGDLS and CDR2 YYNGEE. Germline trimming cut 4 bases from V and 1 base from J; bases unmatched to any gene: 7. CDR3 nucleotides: TGTGCCAGCAGCTCCTTGACTAGCGGGATTTCCTACAATGAGCAGTTCTTC. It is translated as CASSSLTSGISYNEQFF.